This entry features one T cell receptor beta chain sequence. Between the trimmed V and J ends, which lost 0 bases and 2 bases, there was a span of 10 bases. The CDR3 sequence is 15 residues long. Germline V lookup: CDR1 SGHRS, CDR2 YFSETQ. These data are taken from a study of PD-L1 blockade in urothelial cancer. Clones were read by immunoSEQ multiplex PCR, and TCRdb kept only the in-frame ones, dropping some. The data contain nearly 45,000 clones, around 80% of them singletons. Time point defined: peripheral blood 6 weeks after treatment start. Sample: PBMCs, taken around atezolizumab (anti-PD-L1) treatment. The TCR sequence derives from a man in his sixties with urothelial cancer. This chain uses TRBV5-1 with TRBJ2-3; D possibly corresponds to TRBD2 (5 bases). The CDR3 DNA sequence: TGCGCCAGCAGCTTGGAAGGCGGGTTCACAGATACGCAGTATTTT. Amino acids: CASSLEGGFTDTQYF.